This passage covers 26 T cell receptor beta chains from one sample sequenced in a study of beta chain features in type 1 diabetes. Every bit of the isolated RNA underwent reverse transcription, so sequencing read expressed TCRB transcripts. Sequencing used immunoSEQ multiplex PCR; TCRdb keeps in-frame clones, though not all of them. The data hold 160,000 or so clones, with around 10% observed a single time. The specimen was central memory CD4+ T cells from blood. Every receptor here comes from a man aged 18 to 29 in good health.

This clone showed up many times. The chain has TRBV18 and TRBJ2-1; D ambiguous. This CDR3 region has 13 residues. Trimming stripped 5 bases from V and 6 bases from J, with 11 bases between. Germline loops: CDR1 KGHSH, CDR2 LQKENI. The CDR3 nucleotides are TGTGCCAGCTCATGGAGACAAATCAATGAGCAGTTCTTC. Its translation: CASSWRQINEQFF.

With regard to this clone: Additional DNA sequences in this sample encode the identical CDR3. The genes are TRBV29-1 and TRBJ2-7; D may match TRBD1 or TRBD2 (5 bases each). Trimming shortened V by 6 bases and J by 2 bases, and 8 bases separated the two germline ends. The CDR3 runs to 11 residues. Germline values: CDR1 SQVTM, CDR2 ANQGSEA. CDR3 nucleotides: TGCAGCGTGGGGGATCCCTACGAGCAGTACTTC. Translation: CSVGDPYEQYF.

In this sample, this clone turned up many times. The chain couples TRBV14 to TRBJ2-5, with 8 bases matching TRBD2. From germline, CDR1 is SGHDN and CDR2 FVKESK. The CDR3 consists of 14 residues. V shed 8 bases and J 5 bases; nucleotides not matched to a gene: 10. The CDR3 DNA reads TGTGCCAGCGGGAAAATAGCGGGGAAGGAGACCCAGTACTTC. This codes for CASGKIAGKETQYF. Looking up the rest from reference TRBV14 and TRBJ2-5 gives the full variable domain: EAGVTQFPSHSVIEKGQTVTLRCDPISGHDNLYWYRRVMGKEIKFLLHFVKESKQDESGMPNNRFLAERTGGTYSTLKVQPAELEDSGVYFCASGKIAGKETQYFGPGTRLLVL.

This clone was seen more than once but under ten times. The rearrangement uses TRBV20-1 and TRBJ2-4; D could derive from TRBD1 or TRBD2 (5 bases each). Germline-derived CDR1 and CDR2 are DFQATT and SNEGSKA (reference sequence). The germline V and J ends were trimmed by 3 bases and 7 bases, with 7 bases remaining between them. This CDR3 spans 11 amino acids. CDR3 residues: CSARGENIQYF. For the CDR3, the DNA is TGCAGTGCTAGGGGGGAGAACATTCAGTACTTC.

This clone was counted a few times. At one of its ends the junction is not consistent with the germline gene, which may arise from a read error. The chain combines TRBV7-7 with TRBJ2-1; TRBD1 is a possible D gene (5 bases). Germline CDR1 is SSHAT and CDR2 is FNYEAQ (reference sequence). The CDR3 extends over 13 amino acids. The CDR3 loop is CASSRDSKDEQFF. The CDR3 DNA reads TGTGCTAGCAGCCGCGACAGTAAGGATGAGCAGTTCTTC. Full variable domain (outside the CDR3, taken from reference TRBV7-7 and TRBJ2-1): GAGVSQSPRYKVTKRGQDVTLRCDPISSHATLYWYQQALGQGPEFLTYFNYEAQPDKSGLPSDRFSAERPEGSISTLTIQRTEQRDSAMYRCASSRDSKDEQFFGPGTRLTVL.

This clone was counted only a few times. The gene calls are TRBV7-2 and TRBJ1-3; possibly TRBD1 for D (6 bases). V lost 4 bases to trimming and J lost 0 bases, with 19 bases between them. The V gene's germline CDR1 is SGHTA and CDR2 FQGNSA. The CDR3 contains 18 residues. In nucleotides, the CDR3 is TGTGCCAGCAGCTCCTCCTTGGGAGGGGGTGCCTCTGGAAACACCATATATTTT. As protein: CASSSSLGGGASGNTIYF.

The chain links TRBV15 to TRBJ1-4; D ambiguous. This CDR3 spans 12 amino acids. V was trimmed by 1 base and J by 8 bases, leaving 5 bases between them. The germline gives CDR1 LNHNV, CDR2 YYDKDF (reference sequence). CDR3 sequence reads: CATSRGTEKLFF. The DNA for the CDR3 is TGTGCCACCAGCAGAGGTACAGAAAAACTGTTTTTT. Full variable domain (remainder filled in from reference TRBV15 and TRBJ1-4): DAMVIQNPRYQVTQFGKPVTLSCSQTLNHNVMYWYQQKSSQAPKLLFHYYDKDFNNEADTPDNFQSRRPNTSFCFLDIRSPGLGDTAMYLCATSRGTEKLFFGSGTQLSVL.

The CDR3 coding sequence is TGTGCCAGCAGCGCTACCCAGGGTGCGGAGACCCAGTACTTC. Translated: CASSATQGAETQYF. The V and J genes are TRBV9 and TRBJ2-5, with a weak D call TRBD1 (5 bases). The CDR3 has 14 amino acids. Germline loops: CDR1 SGDLS, CDR2 YYNGEE. V shed 3 bases and J shed 5 bases, with 14 bases lying between them.

V is TRBV29-1 and J is TRBJ2-7, with 8 bases that match TRBD1. The V gene end was trimmed by 5 bases and the J gene end by 1 base; junction bases not matched to a gene: 4. Germline V gene data show CDR1 as SQVTM and CDR2 as ANQGSEA. The CDR3 loop spans 13 amino acids. The CDR3 nucleotides are TGCAGCGTTCGGCGACAGGGGTCCTACGAGCAGTACTTC. This codes for CSVRRQGSYEQYF.

This clone was counted only a few times. This sample also contains other DNA sequences that code for the same CDR3. This chain joins TRBV5-1 and TRBJ1-2; D is unclear. The CDR3 consists of 13 residues. The V gene's germline CDR1 is SGHRS and CDR2 YFSETQ. Trimming took 0 bases from V and 2 from J, leaving 5 bases between them. CDR3 sequence (DNA): TGCGCCAGCAGCTTGGTAGCCAACTATGGCTACACCTTC. Translating gives CASSLVANYGYTF. Looking up the rest from reference TRBV5-1 and TRBJ1-2 gives the full variable domain: KAGVTQTPRYLIKTRGQQVTLSCSPISGHRSVSWYQQTPGQGLQFLFEYFSETQRNKGNFPGRFSGRQFSNSRSEMNVSTLELGDSALYLCASSLVANYGYTFGSGTRLTVV.

This chain connects TRBV7-8 to TRBJ2-5; either TRBD1 or TRBD2 may supply D (5 bases each). Trimming took 5 bases from V and 4 from J, leaving 20 bases between them. The CDR3 has 16 amino acids. Per the germline V gene, CDR1 is SGHVS and CDR2 is FQNEAQ. The CDR3 DNA follows: TGTGCCAGCAGCCCCACCACCGGGGCGGTTGGAGAGACCCAGTACTTC. It codes for CASSPTTGAVGETQYF.

This clone was detected many times. This chain uses TRBV12-5 with TRBJ2-2; 8 bases match TRBD1. The ends lost 4 bases at V and 4 bases at J; junction bases unmatched: 8. Germline CDR1 reads LGHNT; CDR2 reads FRNRAP. This CDR3 comprises 16 residues. CDR3 in amino acids: CASGYISGGVTGELFF. In nucleotides, the CDR3 is TGTGCTAGTGGTTACATATCAGGGGGCGTCACCGGGGAGCTGTTTTTT.

The chain joins TRBV30 to TRBJ2-5; D possibly matches TRBD1 or TRBD2 (6 bases each). The CDR3 loop spans 13 amino acids. Germline V gives CDR1 GTSNPN, CDR2 SVGIG (reference sequence). V was cut by 1 base and J by 1 base, with 7 bases left in between. The CDR3 coding sequence is TGTGCCTGGAGTGGGGGGGCCCAAGAGACCCAGTACTTC. Translated: CAWSGGAQETQYF.

J is TRBJ1-1 and V is TRBV4-1, with D unresolved. The CDR3 is 16 residues long. The V gene's germline CDR1 is MGHRA and CDR2 YSYEKL. Between the trimmed V and J ends, which lost 0 bases and 1 base, there was a span of 12 bases. The CDR3 bases are TGCGCCAGCAGCCAAGATCGGAAGAGTTCGAACACTGAAGCTTTCTTT. It translates to CASSQDRKSSNTEAFF.

The DNA for the CDR3 is TGTGCCAGCAGCGAAGGACTCGGCTACACCTTC. Translated, it gives CASSEGLGYTF. This chain connects TRBV5-4 to TRBJ1-2; the D is unclear. Between the trimmed V and J ends, which lost 4 bases and 8 bases, there was a span of 9 bases. Germline V CDR1 and CDR2: SGHNT, YYREEE (reference sequence). This CDR3 has 11 amino acids. The whole variable domain, filled in from reference TRBV5-4 and TRBJ1-2, reads ETGVTQSPTHLIKTRGQQVTLRCSSQSGHNTVSWYQQALGQGPQFIFQYYREEENGRGNFPPRFSGLQFPNYSSELNVNALELDDSALYLCASSEGLGYTFGSGTRLTVV.

The DNA of the CDR3 is TGTGCCAGCGCGAGGGGGGGCGCATATACGCAGTATTTT. Residues: CASARGGAYTQYF. This chain uses TRBV2 with TRBJ2-3; tentative D call: TRBD2 (7 bases). Germline CDR1 SNHLY, CDR2 FYNNEI. The germline V and J ends were trimmed by 8 bases and 7 bases, with 16 bases remaining between them. The CDR3 is 13 amino acids.

A few counts support this clone. V is TRBV16 and J is TRBJ1-2; possible D gene TRBD1, 6 bases. This CDR3 has 14 amino acids. V was cut by 4 bases and J by 1 base, with 10 bases left in between. Germline CDR1 and CDR2: KGHSY and FQNENV. The CDR3 is CASSPSRGNYGYTF. CDR3 in DNA: TGTGCCAGCAGCCCCTCCAGGGGTAACTATGGCTACACCTTC.

The chain combines TRBV7-9 with TRBJ2-5; D not certain. The CDR3 is 15 amino acids. Trimming shortened V by 5 bases and J by 9 bases, and 22 bases separated the two germline ends. Germline V gene lookup returns CDR1 SEHNR and CDR2 FQNEAQ (reference sequence). CDR3: CASSPDAPGQMAQYF. Here the CDR3 DNA reads TGTGCCAGCAGCCCCGATGCGCCGGGCCAGATGGCCCAGTACTTC.

This clone was counted between two and nine times. The V call is TRBV7-2, the J call TRBJ1-2; D call uncertain. The CDR3 runs to 13 residues. Trimming left V 5 bases short and J 6 bases short, with 13 bases between. Germline V gives CDR1 SGHTA, CDR2 FQGNSA. The CDR3 protein is CASSQDWQHGYTF. CDR3 sequence (DNA): TGTGCCAGCAGCCAGGACTGGCAACATGGCTACACCTTC.

The V call is TRBV4-2, the J call TRBJ2-7; 12 bases align to TRBD2. The junction had 15 bases not matched to a gene; V was cut back by 5 bases and J by 7 bases. Germline V gene sequence: CDR1 LGHNA, CDR2 YNFKEQ. The CDR3 contains 17 residues. The chain's CDR3 is CASSSVSRLAGDREQYF. CDR3 nucleotides: TGTGCCAGCAGCTCCGTTAGCCGACTAGCGGGAGATCGGGAGCAGTACTTC.

This clone was observed a handful of times. This rearrangement joins TRBV7-2 to TRBJ2-5; 11 nucleotides align to TRBD1. CDR1 SGHTA and CDR2 FQGNSA come from the germline V gene. This CDR3 is built from 14 residues. The V gene end was trimmed by 5 bases and the J gene end by 5 bases; junction bases not matched to a gene: 4. CDR3 sequence: CASSQDRGRETQYF. The CDR3 DNA follows: TGTGCCAGCAGCCAGGACAGGGGGCGGGAGACCCAGTACTTC.

This clone was seen more than once but under ten times. The chain is built from TRBV29-1 and TRBJ2-5; D possibly uses TRBD1 or TRBD2 (5 bases each). V lost 7 bases to trimming and J lost 5 bases, with 17 bases between them. This CDR3 is 13 amino acids long. The germline gives CDR1 SQVTM, CDR2 ANQGSEA. CDR3 sequence reads: CSGSRGVLETQYF. In DNA form, the CDR3 reads TGCAGCGGATCTCGGGGCGTTCTGGAGACCCAGTACTTC.

This chain links TRBV7-9 with TRBJ2-1; unclear D gene. Trimming removed 1 base from V and 2 bases from J, with 12 bases in between. The CDR3 runs to 16 residues. Germline V gene lookup returns CDR1 SEHNR and CDR2 FQNEAQ (reference sequence). The CDR3: CASSLEGGRPYNEQFF. As DNA, the CDR3 is TGTGCCAGCAGCTTAGAAGGCGGCCGTCCCTACAATGAGCAGTTCTTC. Full variable domain (missing parts from reference TRBV7-9 and TRBJ2-1): DTGVSQNPRHKITKRGQNVTFRCDPISEHNRLYWYRQTLGQGPEFLTYFQNEAQLEKSRLLSDRFSAERPKGSFSTLEIQRTEQGDSAMYLCASSLEGGRPYNEQFFGPGTRLTVL.

This rearrangement joins TRBV9 to TRBJ1-3, with D unresolved. The CDR3 is 13 residues long. Trimming shortened V by 3 bases and J by 3 bases, and 7 bases separated the two germline ends. Germline loops: CDR1 SGDLS, CDR2 YYNGEE. The CDR3 DNA follows: TGTGCCAGCAGCGGGACTCTTGGAAACACCATATATTTT. The encoded protein is CASSGTLGNTIYF.

This clone was recorded a few times. The V call is TRBV7-8, the J call TRBJ2-4; possibly TRBD1 for D (6 bases). V was trimmed by 1 base and J by 0 bases, leaving 13 bases between them. CDR3 length equals 17 residues. Germline values: CDR1 SGHVS, CDR2 FQNEAQ. The CDR3 is CASSLGSGAVAKNIQYF. The CDR3 DNA reads TGTGCCAGCAGCTTAGGGTCAGGGGCTGTAGCCAAAAACATTCAGTACTTC.

The V gene is TRBV7-9, the J gene TRBJ2-1; unclear D gene. The germline V gene has CDR1 SEHNR and CDR2 FQNEAQ (reference sequence). V shed 10 bases and J shed 7 bases, with 8 bases lying between them. The CDR3 length is 10 residues. The CDR3 sequence is CATARNEQFF. The DNA for the CDR3 is TGTGCCACCGCCCGGAATGAGCAGTTCTTC. Supplemented by reference TRBV7-9 and TRBJ2-1, the full variable domain reads DTGVSQNPRHKITKRGQNVTFRCDPISEHNRLYWYRQTLGQGPEFLTYFQNEAQLEKSRLLSDRFSAERPKGSFSTLEIQRTEQGDSAMYLCATARNEQFFGPGTRLTVL.